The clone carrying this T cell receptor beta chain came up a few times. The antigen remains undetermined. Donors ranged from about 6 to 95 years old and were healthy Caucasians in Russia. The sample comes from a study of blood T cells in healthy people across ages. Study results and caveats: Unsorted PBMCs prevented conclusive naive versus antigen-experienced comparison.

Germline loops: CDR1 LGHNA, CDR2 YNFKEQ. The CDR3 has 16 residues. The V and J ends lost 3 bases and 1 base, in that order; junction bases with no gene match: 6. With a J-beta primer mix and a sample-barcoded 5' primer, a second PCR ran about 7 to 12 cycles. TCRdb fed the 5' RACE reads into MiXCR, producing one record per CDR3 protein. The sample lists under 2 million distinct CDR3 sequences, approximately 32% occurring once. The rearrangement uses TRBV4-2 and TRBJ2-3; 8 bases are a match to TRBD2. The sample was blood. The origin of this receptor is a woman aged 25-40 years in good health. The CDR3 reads CASSHTPAGGTDTQYF. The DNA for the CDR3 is TGTGCCAGCAGCCACACCCCAGCGGGGGGCACAGATACGCAGTATTTT.